The 3 T cell receptor beta chains below come from one sample, sequenced in a study of T cell changes during pregnancy in multiple sclerosis. Here immunoSEQ multiplex PCR was the method, and the copy in TCRdb shows in-frame clones only, minus some. The sample holds 70,000 to 80,000 clones, 75% to 95% seen once. Sequenced here: CD4+ T cells from peripheral blood mononuclear cells, sampled before pregnancy. The receptor set was obtained from a female donor with multiple sclerosis, enrolled in a pregnancy study.

The V and J genes are TRBV28 and TRBJ2-1; TRBD2 matches 7 bases. The CDR3 is made up of 17 amino acids. Germline CDR1 and CDR2: MDHEN and SYDVKM. Losses at the gene ends were 6 bases for V and 4 bases for J; bases not matched to a gene: 15. The CDR3 region is CASSPPGGGEPYNEQFF. Written as DNA, the CDR3 is TGTGCCAGCAGCCCACCTGGGGGGGGAGAACCTTACAATGAGCAGTTCTTC.

The chain uses TRBV18 and TRBJ2-1; 14 bases are a match to TRBD2. The ends lost 0 bases at V and 10 bases at J; junction bases unmatched: 11. From germline, CDR1 is KGHSH and CDR2 LQKENI. This CDR3 region has 18 residues. The CDR3 loop reads CASSPPAFGLAGGGEQFF. In DNA form, the CDR3 reads TGTGCCAGCTCACCACCGGCGTTCGGACTAGCGGGGGGAGGGGAGCAGTTCTTC.

V is TRBV29-1 and J is TRBJ2-7; D uncertain. From germline, CDR1 is SQVTM and CDR2 ANQGSEA. CDR3 length: 11 amino acids. Here the CDR3 reads CSVTESYEQYF. The CDR3 DNA reads TGCAGTGTTACAGAATCCTACGAGCAGTACTTC.